These 5 T cell receptor beta chains share one sample of origin, sequenced in a study of long-term antiretroviral therapy in people with HIV. Researchers report immunoSEQ v3.0 was run at survey level. Some clones are missing from TCRdb's copy, which holds only in-frame ones; the method was immunoSEQ multiplex PCR. The sample consists of tens of thousands of clones, around 90% of them appearing once. The sample in question was unsorted PBMCs, obtained 1.1 years after starting antiretroviral therapy. These receptors came from a man younger than 30 with HIV.

The gene calls are TRBV11-2 and TRBJ1-2; D possibly corresponds to TRBD1 (6 bases). V was clipped by 6 bases and J by 3 bases, with 14 bases between them. Germline loops: CDR1 SGHAT, CDR2 FQNNGV. The CDR3 extends over 14 amino acids. CDR3 DNA sequence: TGTGCCAGCAGTCCATATGACAGGCACTATGGCTACACCTTC. Its translation: CASSPYDRHYGYTF.

The chain employs TRBV9 and TRBJ2-3, with TRBD1 as a possible D gene (6 bases). Germline values: CDR1 SGDLS, CDR2 YYNGEE. Trimming stripped 0 bases from V and 0 bases from J, with 11 bases between. The length of the CDR3 is 16 residues. CDR3 protein: CASSVGVGTSTDTQYF. CDR3 nucleotides: TGTGCCAGCAGCGTAGGGGTAGGGACAAGCACAGATACGCAGTATTTT.

V gene TRBV25-1 combines with J gene TRBJ1-1; the D is unclear. V was pared by 3 bases and J by 0 bases, with 5 bases between. This CDR3 contains 13 residues. The V gene's germline CDR1 is MGHDK and CDR2 SYGVNS. CDR3: CASSDSMNTEAFF. The CDR3 nucleotides are TGTGCCAGCAGTGACTCTATGAACACTGAAGCTTTCTTT.

The J gene is TRBJ1-1, the V gene TRBV5-5, with D possibly matching TRBD1 (5 bases). Germline-derived CDR1 and CDR2 are SGHKS and YYEKEE (reference sequence). CDR3 length: 11 amino acids. V shed 0 bases and J shed 11 bases, with 8 bases lying between them. In nucleotides, the CDR3 is TGTGCCAGCAGCTTGGCAGGGATGGCTTTCTTT. Encoded protein: CASSLAGMAFF.

The chain has TRBV7-9 and TRBJ2-4; no definite D call. This CDR3 has 15 residues. CDR1 is SEHNR, CDR2 FQNEAQ, per germline (reference sequence). V was pared by 1 base and J by 6 bases, with 13 bases between. The CDR3 DNA reads TGTGCCAGCAGCTTAGTGGTAGGCCAACTAAACATTCAGTACTTC. The encoded protein is CASSLVVGQLNIQYF.